This T cell receptor beta chain was captured in a study of blood T cell repertoires in COVID-19. Study-wide background: From the United States, Italy and Spain came samples of acute and convalescent COVID-19. PBMCs, B-cell-depleted T cells, or T cells were the source of the cDNA or gDNA that made up the material.

The CDR3 is 14 amino acids. V trimming: 6 bases; J trimming: 6 bases; junction bases outside the gene matches: 5. The V gene's germline CDR1 is KGHDR and CDR2 SFDVKD. Per the study methods: From reference gene primer amplification, estimates of nucleated cell counts were derived. Generated by immunoSEQ multiplex PCR, the TCRdb table keeps only in-frame clones and is missing some. From that table come the V and J calls and clone size; the DNA was used to work out D and trimming. The sample holds 100,000 to 110,000 clones, just under 80% seen once. The receptor comes from an older man with active or convalescent COVID-19. The sequencing input was peripheral blood. This chain links TRBV24-1 with TRBJ2-1, with 9 bases aligning to TRBD2. The CDR3 DNA reads as TGTGCCACCAGTCGGGCGGGAGGGACCAATGAGCAGTTCTTC. It specifies CATSRAGGTNEQFF.